This T cell receptor beta chain was captured by sequencing in a study of T cell changes during pregnancy in multiple sclerosis. Some clones are missing from TCRdb's copy, which holds only in-frame ones; the method was immunoSEQ multiplex PCR. The sample lists around 22,000 clones, approximately 91% occurring once. CDR1 and CDR2 from the germline V gene are SGHAT and FQNNGV. J gave up 0 bases and V 5 bases, and 13 bases lay outside the gene matches. CDR3 length equals 18 residues. This sequence originates from a female donor in good health, enrolled as a control in a pregnancy study. The starting material was CD4+ T cells from peripheral blood mononuclear cells, obtained after pregnancy. The V gene is TRBV11-2, the J gene TRBJ1-1; 9 positions match TRBD1. This chain's CDR3 is CASSRTGALPGLNTEAFF. CDR3 sequence (DNA): TGTGCCAGCAGCCGGACAGGGGCACTACCAGGGTTGAACACTGAAGCTTTCTTT.